This T cell receptor beta chain was captured by sequencing in a study of CD8 T cells in ankylosing spondylitis. Trimming removed 4 bases from V and 7 bases from J, with 11 bases in between. From germline, CDR1 is SGHDT and CDR2 YYEEEE. The CDR3 spans 12 residues. General study results and limits: Characteristic of ankylosing spondylitis blood, it appeared, was a TCR beta motif comprising fewer than 10 highly homologous variants.

This clonotype was counted a few times. Antigen specificity is unknown. From the 5' RACE reads, TCRdb called clonotypes with MiXCR, one entry per CDR3 protein. The sample lists around 890,000 distinct CDR3 sequences; over 9.5% were seen once. This TCR derives from a male donor with ankylosing spondylitis. The chain is built from TRBV5-6 and TRBJ2-5; D may correspond to TRBD1 or TRBD2 (6 bases each). Sequencing input: blood, either unsorted or a sorted T cell fraction (not recorded which). CDR3 in amino acids: CASSPEGVTQYF. The DNA for the CDR3 is TGTGCCAGCAGCCCGGAGGGGGTGACCCAGTACTTC.